The sequence of this T cell receptor beta chain was determined in a study of cytomegalovirus exposure and HLA in healthy donors. General study results and limits: TCR beta V- and J-gene trimming was later associated with a missense DCLRE1C variant. It is likely that the observed cluster of highly shared sequence variants was a sequencing artifact.

This clone was detected once. Its antigen is not identified. The ends were cut back, 5 bases at V and 8 bases at J, with 19 bases in the middle. The V gene's germline CDR1 is SEHNR and CDR2 FQNEAQ (reference sequence). The CDR3 extends over 15 amino acids. PCR employed 60 Vbeta and 13 Jbeta primers. Per the authors' pipeline: Among the unique TCR beta chains that a later analysis counted, some 73 million in all, about 11 million were shared. Libraries were prepared by immunoSEQ multiplex PCR; TCRdb keeps only in-frame clonotypes and omits some of them. V, J and clone size reflect that table, while D and trimming were determined from the DNA. The sample has fewer than 40,000 clones; 65% are singletons.

The specimen sequenced was PBMCs. The J gene is TRBJ2-1, the V gene TRBV7-9; possibly TRBD2 for D (5 bases). The source of this sequence is a man aged 45-60 years in good health and CMV-seropositive. The CDR3 DNA sequence: TGTGCCAGCAGCCCGACGGGGTCTCCACCCCATGAGCAGTTCTTC. It encodes CASSPTGSPPHEQFF.